This T cell receptor beta chain was sequenced during a study of CD8 T cells in Susac syndrome. The ends were cut back, 2 bases at V and 4 bases at J, with 12 bases in the middle. The CDR3 has 14 amino acids. RNA totalling 0.5 to 1 ug underwent reverse transcription with random hexamers. Multiplex immunoSEQ PCR targeted 54 Vbeta and 13 Jbeta TCR beta segments. TCRdb reprocessed the immunoSEQ multiplex PCR reads via MiXCR and lists one record per CDR3 protein. The data hold tens of thousands of distinct CDR3 sequences, with 75% to 95% observed a single time. The chain recombines TRBV12-3 or TRBV12-4 with TRBJ2-7; either TRBD1 or TRBD2 may supply D (6 bases each). The TCR comes from a human donor with multiple sclerosis. The material sequenced was CD8+ T cells from PBMCs. As DNA, the CDR3 is TGTGCCAGCAGTTTATGGGGGGCCGGATACGAGCAGTACTTC. It specifies CASSLWGAGYEQYF.